This is a list of T cell receptor beta chains from one sample in a study of blood T cell repertoires in COVID-19. The method was immunoSEQ multiplex PCR; TCRdb's version includes in-frame clones alone and lacks a portion of them. Of approximately 150,000 clones in the sample, just under 85% were seen once. Material for sequencing was PBMCs or T cells enriched from blood (not recorded which). The receptors here all came from a woman aged 45-65 years with acute COVID-19. Both conserved end residues are part of each CDR3. Fields, in order: V gene, CDR3 protein.

v_gene: TRBV30
CDR3aa: CAWDPGLAGGGDTQYF

v_gene: TRBV7-8
CDR3aa: CASTQGSRDQPQHF

v_gene: TRBV15
CDR3aa: CATSSNLALPGNEQFF

v_gene: TRBV1
CDR3aa: CTSSRHIFGGASNGYTF

v_gene: TRBV4-2
CDR3aa: CASSQALASVGTDTQYF

v_gene: TRBV18
CDR3aa: CASSPLTVKNTEAFF

v_gene: TRBV5-1
CDR3aa: CASSFDTSWANEQFF

v_gene: TRBV25-1
CDR3aa: CASSGGLAGAETQYF

v_gene: TRBV9
CDR3aa: CASSVQGNNEKLFF

v_gene: TRBV5-1
CDR3aa: CASSQQGSSGNTIYF

v_gene: TRBV27
CDR3aa: CASTLTGSNYGYTF

v_gene: TRBV6-1
CDR3aa: CASSGLAGGTYNEQFF

v_gene: TRBV18
CDR3aa: CASSQDRVAGYTF

v_gene: TRBV9
CDR3aa: CASSPTHGLAASTYNEQFF

v_gene: TRBV9
CDR3aa: CASSPLGLAGVGETQYF

v_gene: TRBV28
CDR3aa: CASRTDFKGIGTEAFF

v_gene: TRBV7-9
CDR3aa: CASSPRTNSYEQYF

v_gene: TRBV9
CDR3aa: CASSASGRRNEQFF

v_gene: TRBV5-6
CDR3aa: CASSQWASGQTYEQYF

v_gene: TRBV6-1
CDR3aa: CASSEKSARNEQFF

v_gene: TRBV5-6
CDR3aa: CASTLRDIFNEKLFF

v_gene: TRBV7-9
CDR3aa: CASSLGLAGTEAFF

v_gene: TRBV9
CDR3aa: CASSVSTLNTEAFF

v_gene: TRBV11-3
CDR3aa: CASSLGRYEQFF

v_gene: TRBV2
CDR3aa: CASRGGQAYNQPQHF

v_gene: TRBV18
CDR3aa: CASSPDRVGAEQYF

v_gene: TRBV6-2/TRBV6-3
CDR3aa: CASSFGTSGSTDTQYF

v_gene: TRBV18
CDR3aa: CASSRTSPPNTGELFF

v_gene: TRBV19
CDR3aa: CASTLGQEGFYGYTF

v_gene: TRBV12-3/TRBV12-4
CDR3aa: CASRSAVLEKLFF

v_gene: TRBV28
CDR3aa: CASSLYRYRESNQPQHF

v_gene: TRBV5-4
CDR3aa: CASSQRTADRVSHEQYF

v_gene: TRBV19
CDR3aa: CASSTLGGGVSTDTQYF

v_gene: TRBV7-2
CDR3aa: CASSPRTGQETQYF

v_gene: TRBV5-6
CDR3aa: CASSRGTLPYGYTF

v_gene: TRBV7-9
CDR3aa: CASSFSGRVTEQFF

v_gene: TRBV5-4
CDR3aa: CASSTTTGSYGYTF

v_gene: TRBV5-1
CDR3aa: CASSLGRGLSPLHF

v_gene: TRBV25-1
CDR3aa: CASSEPGQAKDTQYF